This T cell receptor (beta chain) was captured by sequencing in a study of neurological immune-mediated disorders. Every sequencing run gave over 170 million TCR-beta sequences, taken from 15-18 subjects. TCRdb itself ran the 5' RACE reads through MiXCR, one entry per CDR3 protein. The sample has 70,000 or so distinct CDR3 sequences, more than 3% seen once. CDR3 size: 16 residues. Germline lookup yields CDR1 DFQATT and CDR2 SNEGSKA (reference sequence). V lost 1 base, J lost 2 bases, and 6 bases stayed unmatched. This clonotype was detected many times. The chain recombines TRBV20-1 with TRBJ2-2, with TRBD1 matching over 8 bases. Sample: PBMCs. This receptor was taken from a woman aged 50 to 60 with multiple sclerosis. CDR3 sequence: CSARVPGTGNTGELFF. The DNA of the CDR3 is TGCAGTGCTAGAGTCCCCGGGACAGGCAACACCGGGGAGCTGTTTTTT.